The T cell receptor beta chain described here comes from a study of T cell changes during pregnancy in multiple sclerosis. CDR3 length: 15 amino acids. V lost 0 bases to trimming and J lost 0 bases, with 9 bases between them. Per germline, CDR1 LGHNA and CDR2 YSLEER. Generated by immunoSEQ multiplex PCR, the TCRdb table keeps only in-frame clones and is missing some. The sample consists of 20,000 to 30,000 clones, 89% of them appearing once. The TCR was taken from a female donor with multiple sclerosis, enrolled in a pregnancy study. Source: CD8+ T cells from peripheral blood mononuclear cells, taken in the second trimester of pregnancy. V is TRBV4-3 and J is TRBJ2-7, with D tentatively TRBD2 (5 bases). The DNA of the CDR3 is TGCGCCAGCAGCCAAGATCTGGGGAGCTCCTACGAGCAGTACTTC. As protein: CASSQDLGSSYEQYF.